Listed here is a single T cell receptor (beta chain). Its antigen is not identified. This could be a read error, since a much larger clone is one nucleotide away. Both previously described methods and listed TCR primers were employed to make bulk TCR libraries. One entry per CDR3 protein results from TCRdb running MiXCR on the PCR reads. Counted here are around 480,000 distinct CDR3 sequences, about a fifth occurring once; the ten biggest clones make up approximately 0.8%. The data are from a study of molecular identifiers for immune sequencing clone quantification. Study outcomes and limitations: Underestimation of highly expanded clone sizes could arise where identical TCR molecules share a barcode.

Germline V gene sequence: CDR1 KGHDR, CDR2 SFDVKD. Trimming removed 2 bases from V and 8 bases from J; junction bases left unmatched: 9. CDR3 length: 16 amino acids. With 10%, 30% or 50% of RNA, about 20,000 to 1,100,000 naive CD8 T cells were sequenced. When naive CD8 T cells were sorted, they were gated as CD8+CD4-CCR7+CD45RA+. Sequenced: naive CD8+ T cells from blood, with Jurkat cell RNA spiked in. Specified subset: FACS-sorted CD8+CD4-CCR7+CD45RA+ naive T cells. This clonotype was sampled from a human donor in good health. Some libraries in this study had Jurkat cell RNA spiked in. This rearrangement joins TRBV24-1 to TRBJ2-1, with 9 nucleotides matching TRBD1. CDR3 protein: CATSDSHRGPGDEQFF. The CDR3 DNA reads TGTGCCACCAGTGATTCCCACAGGGGGCCCGGGGATGAGCAGTTCTTC.